This TCR beta chain emerged from a study of shared clonotypes between healthy human individuals. Study-level points and caveats: Non-shared clonotypes had lower generation probabilities than those shared by all four donors.

Evenly divided among several immunoSEQ plates was the genomic DNA of each subset. Only in-frame clones appear in the TCRdb table, and some are missing; sequencing was by immunoSEQ multiplex PCR. The sample has around 700,000 clones; about 80% are singletons. Germline CDR1 reads SGHNT; CDR2 reads YYREEE (reference sequence). The CDR3 has 16 residues. J gave up 5 bases and V 2 bases, and 9 bases lay outside the gene matches. Points on this clone: Its antigen is not known.

The donors, healthy adults who were HIV-negative, had experienced no recent acute infections or vaccinations. The sequence was obtained from a woman aged 30 to 39 in good health. The sample consisted of memory CD4+ T cells sorted from blood. Specified subset: CD45RA-negative fraction. The chain uses TRBV5-4 and TRBJ2-3; 9 nucleotides line up with TRBD2. The CDR3 spells CASSFLFSGRGDTQYF. For the CDR3, the DNA is TGTGCCAGCAGCTTTTTGTTTAGCGGGAGAGGAGATACGCAGTATTTT.